Included here is one TCR beta chain sequence, with context. Its antigen is not yet known. One base away there is no much larger clone; base qualities are not given. The 39 donors, aged about 6 to 95 years, were systemically healthy Caucasian individuals from Russia. About 9.8 milliliters of peripheral blood were drawn from each donor into EDTA-treated Vacutainer tubes. PBMCs were isolated by Ficoll-Paque density-gradient centrifugation, with at least 6.5 million obtained per sample. Total RNA was extracted from PBMCs with Trizol reagent, with at least 5.5 micrograms obtained per sample. The percentages of naive CD45RAhigh/CD27high T cells were determined by flow cytometry on a PBMC aliquot from every donor. The data were taken from a study of blood T cells in healthy people across ages (dated by TCRdb to between 2015 and 2017). About the study as a whole: In model experiments, template switching captured about one uniquely barcoded TCR beta cDNA molecule for every two T cells. Age-related changes in TCR beta repertoire diversity were measured in the study by deep sequencing normalized with unique cDNA molecular identifiers. The donors were split into four age groups: young (average around 15 years), middle-aged (around 40), aged (approximately 60) and long-lived (over 75). To avoid experimental bias, donors of different ages were spread randomly across the sequencing lanes. The study analyzed two additional independent replicas of 1 million unique cDNA reads from the same blood draw for two donors, one aged 18 to 29 and one aged 80 or older.

Inclusive of the bounding cysteine and phenylalanine, the CDR3 is 15 residues long. Just CDR3 DNA is preserved here, 45 bases in frame from base 1. Based on the germline V gene, the CDR1 and CDR2 sequences are SGHDT and YYEEEE. V loses 1 base of germline sequence and J loses 2 bases, and the interval between the two ends is 12 bases. Points the paper makes about the study in general: Since profiling was done on bulk unsorted PBMCs, naive and antigen-experienced compartments could not be conclusively compared. Estimates of total diversity based on one million sequenced T cells were considered lower bounds and underestimates. Observed TCR beta diversity per million T cells fell roughly linearly with age, and a significant reduction was already apparent by age roughly 41. The long-lived group showed more naive CD4+ T cells, fewer expanded clones and increased TCR diversity than the aged group, suggesting age selection. There was a strong correlation between observed TCR beta diversity and the percentage of naive T cells measured by flow cytometry. The CMV infection status of donors was not known, potentially confounding age-related changes in expanded clonotypes.

The method behind the library was 5' RACE. The sequencer was an Illumina HiSeq 2500. A second PCR of about 7 to 12 cycles was run with a J-beta primer mix and a sample-barcoded 5' primer. A unique molecular identifier was introduced onto each TCR beta cDNA molecule by a template-switch 5' adaptor carrying 12 random nucleotides. Each sample yielded at least 3 million CDR3-containing paired-end reads. First-strand cDNA was synthesized from all RNA with the Mint cDNA synthesis kit, primed by a TRBC-specific oligonucleotide. Following uracil-DNA glycosylase treatment, a first 18-cycle PCR with universal primers M1SS and BC2_uni_R was performed on all cDNA. In the authors' own workflow: For normalization, 1 million high-quality reads, each with a distinct molecular identifier, were randomly selected from each sample. Instead of being binned into consensus sequences, reads that shared molecular identifiers were thrown out. MiTCR, with a Q25 quality threshold and the strictest error-elimination algorithm, was used for CDR3 identification, clonotype clustering and error correction. A nonparametric unseen species model with Euler transformation was used to estimate a lower bound on total TCR beta diversity. The public sequencing data were trimmed at Q25 with fastp and processed into clonotypes with MiXCR by TCRdb, which kept only in-frame beta chains. Duplicate CDR3 protein sequences are folded into a single record with the most common DNA and genes. None of the V and J calls come from the authors' own analysis; TCRdb made them. This sample lists 780,000 or so distinct CDR3 sequences; roughly three fifths were detected once. The top ten clones comprise 25% to 30% of the sample.

Source material: blood. The sequence came from a man aged 40-55 years in good health. This receptor chain uses TRBV5-6 and TRBJ1-1, with no D gene named confidently. The DNA sequence is as follows: TGTGCCAGCAGCTTGATTTCCAGGTTAAACACTGAAGCTTTCTTT. This translates into CASSLISRLNTEAFF.